The 16 T cell receptor beta chains below were found in one sample sequenced in a study of shared clonotypes between healthy human individuals. Naive CD8 isolation took CD45RO-negative cells positively selected for CCR7 and excluded terminally differentiated effector memory CD45RA+ cells. The protocol was immunoSEQ multiplex PCR, while the TCRdb copy is restricted to in-frame clones and leaves out a portion. The table records roughly 650,000 clones, 95% to 96% of them present only once. Sequenced: naive CD8+ T cells sorted from blood. These receptors originate from a woman aged 30 to 39 in good health.

The J gene is TRBJ2-3, the V gene TRBV5-6; 10 bases fit TRBD2. CDR1 and CDR2 from the germline V gene are SGHDT and YYEEEE. V lost 3 bases, J lost 3 bases, and 4 bases stayed unmatched. The CDR3 totals 15 residues. The CDR3 loop is CASSSEAGGTDTQYF. The CDR3 DNA reads as TGTGCCAGCAGCTCCGAAGCGGGGGGGACAGATACGCAGTATTTT.

This clone has only one observation. V usage is TRBV27 and J usage is TRBJ2-2, with D possibly matching TRBD2 (6 bases). Germline V gene data show CDR1 as MNHEY and CDR2 as SMNVEV (reference sequence). Trimming shortened V by 6 bases and J by 6 bases, and 11 bases separated the two germline ends. This CDR3 has 13 residues. In nucleotides, the CDR3 is TGTGCCAGCAGCGGGAGCACGGCCGGGGAGCTGTTTTTT. Encoded protein: CASSGSTAGELFF.

J is TRBJ2-1 and V is TRBV27; D may match TRBD1 or TRBD2 (7 bases each). There are 16 residues in the CDR3. The germline V gene has CDR1 MNHEY and CDR2 SMNVEV (reference sequence). The V end was cut by 4 bases, the J end by 8 bases, with 21 bases between. The CDR3 coding sequence is TGTGCCAGCAGTTCCGCAGGCAGGGGGGGAAGCGATGAGCAGTTCTTC. It yields the protein CASSSAGRGGSDEQFF.

This sequence joins TRBV18 and TRBJ2-2; D is unclear. V dropped 3 bases and J dropped 4 bases, with 3 bases sitting between them. CDR1 is KGHSH and CDR2 is LQKENI in the germline V gene. This CDR3 spans 12 amino acids. For the CDR3, the DNA is TGTGCCAGCTCACCCAGCACCGGGGAGCTGTTTTTT. Amino acid sequence: CASSPSTGELFF.

The rearrangement uses TRBV7-9 and TRBJ1-2; 12 bases are shared with TRBD1. The CDR3 loop spans 16 amino acids. V lost 7 bases to trimming and J lost 7 bases; unmatched junction nucleotides: 13. Germline V CDR1 and CDR2: SEHNR, FQNEAQ (reference sequence). The CDR3 DNA reads TGTGCCAGCACCATTAGGTCCGGGACAGGGGGCCCTGGCTACACCTTC. It encodes CASTIRSGTGGPGYTF.

The V call is TRBV6-1, the J call TRBJ2-7; D not resolved. Per the germline V gene, CDR1 is MNHNS and CDR2 is SASEGT. The ends were cut back, 3 bases at V and 0 bases at J, with 15 bases in the middle. This CDR3 has 16 residues. This CDR3 reads CASSEYRRLASYEQYF. For the CDR3, the DNA is TGTGCCAGCAGTGAGTACAGACGATTAGCCTCCTACGAGCAGTACTTC.

V gene TRBV5-4 combines with J gene TRBJ2-7; tentatively, D is TRBD2 (5 bases). The germline V gene has CDR1 SGHNT and CDR2 YYREEE (reference sequence). This CDR3 contains 14 residues. V lost 1 base and J 2 bases, leaving 10 bases between the germline ends. The CDR3 sequence is CASSLLPAAYEQYF. CDR3 in DNA: TGTGCCAGCAGCTTGCTTCCAGCGGCCTACGAGCAGTACTTC.

The rearrangement links TRBV7-2 to TRBJ2-1; D unclear. The CDR3 consists of 12 residues. V lost 6 bases and J 4 bases, leaving 7 bases between the germline ends. CDR1 is SGHTA, CDR2 FQGNSA, per germline. The CDR3 nucleotides read TGTGCCAGCAGGACACCTTACAATGAGCAGTTCTTC. This sequence encodes CASRTPYNEQFF.

V gene TRBV27 combines with J gene TRBJ2-6; D ambiguous. CDR3 length: 15 amino acids. The germline gives CDR1 MNHEY, CDR2 SMNVEV (reference sequence). V was pared by 0 bases and J by 4 bases, with 7 bases between. The CDR3 DNA reads TGTGCCAGCAGTTTATCAGGGCGAGGGGCCAACGTCCTGACTTTC. It codes for CASSLSGRGANVLTF.

This clone was recorded a few times. The chain links TRBV7-9 to TRBJ2-3, with D unresolved. Trimming left V 4 bases short and J 6 bases short, with 5 bases between. This CDR3 is built from 11 residues. Germline CDR1 is SEHNR and CDR2 is FQNEAQ (reference sequence). The CDR3 nucleotides are TGTGCCAGCAGCTCCTCGGATACGCAGTATTTT. Its protein product is CASSSSDTQYF.

The chain recombines TRBV2 with TRBJ1-2; a possible D gene is TRBD1 (6 bases). The CDR3 loop spans 15 amino acids. Trimming pared 0 bases from V and 0 bases from J, leaving 8 bases between. Per the germline V gene, CDR1 is SNHLY and CDR2 is FYNNEI. CDR3 in amino acids: CASSEARTANYGYTF. CDR3 DNA sequence: TGTGCCAGCAGTGAAGCGCGGACAGCTAACTATGGCTACACCTTC.

The chain employs TRBV27 and TRBJ2-1, with D perhaps TRBD1 (6 bases). V was shortened by 4 bases and J by 8 bases, with 15 bases between the two germline ends. The CDR3 runs 14 residues. CDR1 MNHEY and CDR2 SMNVEV come from the germline V gene (reference sequence). Here the CDR3 reads CASSSRDISDEQFF. CDR3 nucleotides: TGTGCCAGCAGTTCCCGGGACATTTCGGATGAGCAGTTCTTC.

J is TRBJ2-7 and V is TRBV5-8; TRBD1 agrees at 7 bases. The CDR3 runs 15 residues. J was trimmed by 3 bases and V by 4 bases; bases with no gene match: 10. From germline, CDR1 is SGHTS and CDR2 YDEGEE. The CDR3 nucleotides are TGTGCCAGCAGCCTATCGGACAGGTTTTTCTACGAGCAGTACTTC. This encodes CASSLSDRFFYEQYF. The variable domain in full, with the rest retrieved from reference TRBV5-8 and TRBJ2-7, is EAGVTQSPTHLIKTRGQQATLRCSPISGHTSVYWYQQALGLGLQFLLWYDEGEERNRGNFPPRFSGRQFPNYSSELNVNALELEDSALYLCASSLSDRFFYEQYFGPGTRLTVT.

V usage is TRBV11-2 and J usage is TRBJ2-7; tentative D call: TRBD1 (7 bases). Looked up from germline, CDR1 is SGHAT and CDR2 is FQNNGV. The CDR3 covers 16 residues. The V gene lost 5 bases and the J gene lost 1 base, with 18 bases spanning the gap. CDR3 protein: CASSTIPRGRSYEQYF. The CDR3 DNA follows: TGTGCCAGCAGCACGATCCCCAGGGGGAGGTCCTACGAGCAGTACTTC.

The gene calls are TRBV5-4 and TRBJ1-4; D is ambiguous. The CDR3 runs to 13 residues. V lost 6 bases and J 8 bases, leaving 14 bases between the germline ends. Looked up from germline, CDR1 is SGHNT and CDR2 is YYREEE (reference sequence). The CDR3, as DNA: TGTGCCAGCAAACGCGGGGATTCCGAAAAACTGTTTTTT. This translates into CASKRGDSEKLFF.

This rearrangement joins TRBV10-3 to TRBJ2-3; perhaps TRBD2 as D (6 bases). V was clipped by 6 bases and J by 3 bases, with 25 bases between them. This CDR3 comprises 18 residues. The germline V gene encodes CDR1 ENHRY and CDR2 SYGVKD. CDR3 in amino acids: CAISGPGRRDKLTDTQYF. The CDR3 coding sequence is TGTGCCATCAGCGGACCCGGGCGGCGGGATAAGTTGACAGATACGCAGTATTTT.